A single count supports the clone carrying this T cell receptor beta chain. Trimming cost V 3 bases and J 10 bases, with 15 bases left between them. The CDR3 loop spans 13 amino acids. CDR1 is SGDLS and CDR2 is YYNGEE in the germline V gene. Method: immunoSEQ multiplex PCR; TCRdb's copy keeps in-frame clones and lacks some. This table has about 410,000 clones, approximately 91% appearing once. Seattle enrolled patients during active infection and tracked them longitudinally. The data stem from a study of blood T cell repertoires in COVID-19. As for the study in general: T cells, B-cell-depleted T cells, or PBMCs supplied cDNA or gDNA.

This TCR came from a woman aged 40 to 50 with COVID-19, enrolled during active disease. The genes are TRBV9 and TRBJ2-3; the D gene is possibly TRBD1 (6 bases). The specimen sequenced was peripheral blood. CDR3 residues: CASSASGQQAQYF. Written as DNA, the CDR3 is TGTGCCAGCAGCGCGTCCGGACAGCAGGCGCAGTATTTT.